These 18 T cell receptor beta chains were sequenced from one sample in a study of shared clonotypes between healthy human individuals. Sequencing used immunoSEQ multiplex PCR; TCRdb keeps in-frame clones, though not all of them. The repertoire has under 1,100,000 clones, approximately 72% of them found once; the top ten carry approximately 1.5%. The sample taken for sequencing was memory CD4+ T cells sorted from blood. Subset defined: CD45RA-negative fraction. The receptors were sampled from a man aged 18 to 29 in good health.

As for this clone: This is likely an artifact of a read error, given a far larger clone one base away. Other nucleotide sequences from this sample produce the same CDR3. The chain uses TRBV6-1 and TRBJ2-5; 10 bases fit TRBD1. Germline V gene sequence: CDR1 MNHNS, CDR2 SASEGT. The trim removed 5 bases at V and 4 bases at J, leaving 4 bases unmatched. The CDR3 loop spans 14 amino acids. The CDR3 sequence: CASSTGQGRETQYF. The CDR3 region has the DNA TGTGCCAGCAGTACGGGACAGGGGCGAGAGACCCAGTACTTC.

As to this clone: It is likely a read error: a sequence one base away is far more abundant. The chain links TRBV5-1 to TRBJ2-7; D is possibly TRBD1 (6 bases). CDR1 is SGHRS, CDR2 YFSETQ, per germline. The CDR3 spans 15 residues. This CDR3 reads CANSPRDTSSYEQYF. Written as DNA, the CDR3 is TGCGCCAACAGCCCGAGGGACACGAGCTCCTACGAGCAGTACTTC. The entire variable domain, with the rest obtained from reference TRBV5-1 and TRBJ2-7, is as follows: KAGVTQTPRYLIKTRGQQVTLSCSPISGHRSVSWYQQTPGQGLQFLFEYFSETQRNKGNFPGRFSGRQFSNSRSEMNVSTLELGDSALYLCANSPRDTSSYEQYFGPGTRLTVT.

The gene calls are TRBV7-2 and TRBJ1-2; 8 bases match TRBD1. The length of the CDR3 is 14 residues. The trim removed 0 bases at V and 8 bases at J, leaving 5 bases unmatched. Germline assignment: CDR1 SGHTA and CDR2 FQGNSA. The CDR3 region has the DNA TGTGCCAGCAGCTTAGCGCAGGGGGCGGGCGGCTACACCTTC. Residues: CASSLAQGAGGYTF.

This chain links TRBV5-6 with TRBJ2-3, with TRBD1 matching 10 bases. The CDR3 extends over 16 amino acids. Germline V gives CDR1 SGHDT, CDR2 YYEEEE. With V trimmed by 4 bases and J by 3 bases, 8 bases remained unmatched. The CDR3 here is CASSRWGQGFTDTQYF. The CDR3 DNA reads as TGTGCCAGCAGCCGATGGGGACAGGGGTTTACAGATACGCAGTATTTT.

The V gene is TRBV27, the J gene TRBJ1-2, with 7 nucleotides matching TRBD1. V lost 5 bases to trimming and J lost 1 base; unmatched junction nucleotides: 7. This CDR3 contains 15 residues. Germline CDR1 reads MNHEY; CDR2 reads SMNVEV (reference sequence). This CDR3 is CASSLRGQSNYGYTF. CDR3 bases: TGTGCCAGCAGTCTTAGGGGACAGAGTAACTATGGCTACACCTTC.

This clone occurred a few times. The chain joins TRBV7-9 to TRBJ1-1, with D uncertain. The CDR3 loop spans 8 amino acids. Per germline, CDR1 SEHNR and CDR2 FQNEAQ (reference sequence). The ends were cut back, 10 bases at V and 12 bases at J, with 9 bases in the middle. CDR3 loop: CATQAPFF. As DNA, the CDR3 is TGTGCCACCCAGGCGCCTTTCTTT. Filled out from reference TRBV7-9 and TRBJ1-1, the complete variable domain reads DTGVSQNPRHKITKRGQNVTFRCDPISEHNRLYWYRQTLGQGPEFLTYFQNEAQLEKSRLLSDRFSAERPKGSFSTLEIQRTEQGDSAMYLCATQAPFFGQGTRLTVV.

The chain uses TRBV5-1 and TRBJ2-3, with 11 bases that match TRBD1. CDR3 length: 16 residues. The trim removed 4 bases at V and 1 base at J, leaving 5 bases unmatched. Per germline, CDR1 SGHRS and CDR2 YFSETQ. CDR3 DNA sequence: TGCGCCAGCAGCCCGCGGGGACAGGGGGGCACAGATACGCAGTATTTT. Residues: CASSPRGQGGTDTQYF.

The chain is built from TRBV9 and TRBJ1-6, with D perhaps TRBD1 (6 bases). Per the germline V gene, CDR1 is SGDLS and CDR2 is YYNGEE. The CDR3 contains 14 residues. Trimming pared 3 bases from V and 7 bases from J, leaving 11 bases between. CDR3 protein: CASSGGTQNSPLHF. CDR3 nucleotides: TGTGCCAGCAGCGGCGGGACACAGAATTCACCCCTCCACTTT.

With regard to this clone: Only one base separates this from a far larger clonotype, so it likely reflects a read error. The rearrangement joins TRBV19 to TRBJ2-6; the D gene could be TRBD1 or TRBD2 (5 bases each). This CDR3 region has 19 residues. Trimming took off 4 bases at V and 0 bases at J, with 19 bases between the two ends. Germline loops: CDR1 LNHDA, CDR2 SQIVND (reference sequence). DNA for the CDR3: TGTGCCAGTAGTAACACGAGGGGACCTTTCCTCTCTGGGGCCAACGTCCTGACTTTC. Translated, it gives CASSNTRGPFLSGANVLTF.

CDR3 amino acids: CASSQEGHNYGYTF. Written as DNA, the CDR3 is TGCGCCAGCAGTCAGGAAGGACACAATTATGGCTACACCTTC. The chain employs TRBV4-1 and TRBJ1-2; D perhaps matches TRBD1 (5 bases). Germline CDR1 reads MGHRA; CDR2 reads YSYEKL. There are 14 residues in the CDR3. V dropped 6 bases and J dropped 5 bases, with 16 bases sitting between them.

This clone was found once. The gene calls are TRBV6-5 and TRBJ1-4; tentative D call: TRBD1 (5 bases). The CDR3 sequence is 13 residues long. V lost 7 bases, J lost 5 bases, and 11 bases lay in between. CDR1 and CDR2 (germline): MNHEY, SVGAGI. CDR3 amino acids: CASKTRDNEKLFF. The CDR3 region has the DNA TGTGCCAGCAAGACACGGGACAATGAAAAACTGTTTTTT.

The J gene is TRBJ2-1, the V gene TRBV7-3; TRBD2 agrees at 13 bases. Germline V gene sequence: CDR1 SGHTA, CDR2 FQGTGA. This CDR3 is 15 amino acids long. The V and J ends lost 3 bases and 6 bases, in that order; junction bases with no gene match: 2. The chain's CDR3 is CASSLTSGGPNEQFF. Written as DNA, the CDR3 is TGTGCCAGCAGCTTGACTAGCGGGGGGCCCAATGAGCAGTTCTTC.

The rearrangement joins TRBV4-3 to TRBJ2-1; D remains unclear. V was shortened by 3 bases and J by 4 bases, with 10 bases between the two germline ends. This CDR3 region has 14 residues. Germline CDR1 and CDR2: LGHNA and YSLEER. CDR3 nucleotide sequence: TGCGCCAGCAGCCAGGCAGGCGAATACAATGAGCAGTTCTTC. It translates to CASSQAGEYNEQFF.

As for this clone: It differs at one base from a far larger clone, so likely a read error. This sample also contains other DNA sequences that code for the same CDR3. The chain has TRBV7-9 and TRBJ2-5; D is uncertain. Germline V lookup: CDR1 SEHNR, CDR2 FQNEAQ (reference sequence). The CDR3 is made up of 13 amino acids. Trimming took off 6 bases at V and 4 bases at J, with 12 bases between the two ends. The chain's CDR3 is CASRRASPETQYF. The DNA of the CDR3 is TGTGCCAGCAGAAGGGCCAGCCCAGAGACCCAGTACTTC.

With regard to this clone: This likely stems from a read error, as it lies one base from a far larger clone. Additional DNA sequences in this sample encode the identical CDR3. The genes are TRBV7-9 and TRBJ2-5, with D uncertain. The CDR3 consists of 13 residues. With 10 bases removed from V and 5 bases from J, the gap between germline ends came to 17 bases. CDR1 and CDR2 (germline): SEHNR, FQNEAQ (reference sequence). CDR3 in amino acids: CATSPPRRETQYF. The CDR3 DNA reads TGTGCCACCTCTCCTCCCAGGCGGGAGACCCAGTACTTC.

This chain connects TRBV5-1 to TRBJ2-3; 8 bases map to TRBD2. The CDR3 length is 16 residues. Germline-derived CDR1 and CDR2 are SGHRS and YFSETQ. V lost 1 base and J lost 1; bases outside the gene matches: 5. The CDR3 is CASSLSGTRGTDTQYF. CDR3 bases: TGCGCCAGCAGCTTGTCGGGGACTAGAGGCACAGATACGCAGTATTTT.

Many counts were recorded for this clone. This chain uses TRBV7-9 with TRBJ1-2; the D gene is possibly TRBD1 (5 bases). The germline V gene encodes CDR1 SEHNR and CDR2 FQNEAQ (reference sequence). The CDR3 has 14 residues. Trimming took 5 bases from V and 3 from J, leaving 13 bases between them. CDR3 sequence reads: CASSPKTGYYGYTF. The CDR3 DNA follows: TGTGCCAGCAGCCCCAAAACAGGATACTATGGCTACACCTTC.

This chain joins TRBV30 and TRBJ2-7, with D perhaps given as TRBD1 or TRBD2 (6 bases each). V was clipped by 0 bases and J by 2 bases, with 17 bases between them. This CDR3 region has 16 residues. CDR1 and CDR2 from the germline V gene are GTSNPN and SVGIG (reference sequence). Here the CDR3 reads CAWSVLGGYTTYEQYF. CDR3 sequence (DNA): TGTGCCTGGAGTGTACTCGGGGGCTATACTACCTACGAGCAGTACTTC.